The clone carrying this T cell receptor (beta chain) was recorded a few times. The target antigen is unknown. TCRdb reprocessed the RT-PCR reads with MiXCR, giving one entry per CDR3 protein. The table has 500,000 to 600,000 distinct CDR3 sequences, about 7.6% seen once. The data are from a study of response to subunit inactivated influenza vaccine. General study results and limits: Authors suggested each seasonal influenza vaccination recruits few new T cells.

The CDR3 contains 14 residues. The V gene's germline CDR1 is SGHRS and CDR2 YFSETQ. The germline V and J ends were trimmed by 4 bases and 8 bases, with 16 bases remaining between them. The sample was PBMCs from blood, taken 23 months after vaccination. This sequence was found in a man between 50 and 75 years old who received an inactivated influenza vaccine. This chain links TRBV5-1 with TRBJ2-1; the D gene is possibly TRBD1 (6 bases). The CDR3 region has the DNA TGCGCCAGCAGCCAACCGGGACAAGGCCATGAGCAGTTCTTC. Amino acid sequence: CASSQPGQGHEQFF.